A selection of T cell receptor beta chains follows, all from one sample in a study of OX40 agonist ivuxolimab in advanced cancers. Produced via immunoSEQ multiplex PCR; TCRdb's table is partial and in-frame only. The table has 50,000 to 65,000 clones, around nine tenths seen once. This material consisted of CD4+ or CD8+ T cells sorted from blood, taken in a trial of the OX40 agonist ivuxolimab. These receptors originate from an adult with an advanced solid tumor such as melanoma, head and neck, liver or kidney cancer. Each CDR3 is given with its conserved first and last residue. Clone size is not always given. Where it is, it says once, few, many or a class for expanded clones.

>TRBV9|-
CASSVEGLAGNEQFF
>TRBV4-1|-
CASSQDLGTVRGEKLFF
>TRBV6-5|-
CASSNVGLANEQFF
>TRBV30|medium-sized
CAWSPGGGQETQYF
>TRBV5-1|-
CASSLAPGLATGELFF
>TRBV18|-
CASSPASGADYGYTF
>TRBV9|-
CASSTLVGGATNEQFF
>TRBV11-2|-
CASRPMTGGPNYEQYF
>TRBV5-1|-
CASSLEGAGETQYF
>TRBV9|-
CASSVAGTGNPYEQYF
>TRBV5-4|-
CASSSQGVDGYTF
>TRBV30|-
CAWSRELSSPLHF
>TRBV6-5|-
CASRKGQGNQPQHF
>TRBV6-6|once
CASSYSTSGRAEQYF
>TRBV19|few
CASISASGRAEQFF
>TRBV6-6|-
CASRQGLLGHEAFF
>TRBV28|once
CASTQLNEQFF
>TRBV27|once
CASRLAGVIGEQFF
>TRBV5-1|-
CASSLGRAGNTIYF
>TRBV5-1|-
CASSLERDYNEQFF
>TRBV28|-
CASTRGGSTGELFF
>TRBV9|-
CASSRTANYGYTF
>TRBV12-5|-
CASGGRWNANTGELFF